The sequence of this T cell receptor beta chain was determined in a study of shared clonotypes between healthy human individuals. Overall study findings and caveats: Generally, naive subsets came out with larger estimated richness than memory subsets. Relative to clonotypes present in all four donors, those not shared had lower generation probabilities.

The J segment lost 2 bases and the V segment lost 2 bases, leaving 4 bases of the junction unmatched. The germline gives CDR1 LGHNA, CDR2 YNFKEQ. The length of the CDR3 is 15 residues. In the authors' workflow: ImmunoSEQ sequences covered only the junction and lacked quality scores; filtering therefore differed. Profiling relied on immunoSEQ multiplex PCR, and the TCRdb table lists in-frame clones only, not all of them. D and trimming come from the DNA, and the V and J calls and clone size come from that table. The sample records almost 750,000 clones, approximately 77% being singletons. The sample holds many counts of this clone. Its antigen is still unknown.

The TCR originated in a woman aged 30 to 39 in good health. The material sequenced was memory CD4+ T cells sorted from blood. Subset: CD45RA-negative fraction. This sequence joins TRBV4-2 and TRBJ2-7; 9 bases are shared with TRBD1. The DNA of the CDR3 is TGTGCCAGCAGCCAAACCGGGACAGGGACCTACGAGCAGTACTTC. Amino acids: CASSQTGTGTYEQYF.